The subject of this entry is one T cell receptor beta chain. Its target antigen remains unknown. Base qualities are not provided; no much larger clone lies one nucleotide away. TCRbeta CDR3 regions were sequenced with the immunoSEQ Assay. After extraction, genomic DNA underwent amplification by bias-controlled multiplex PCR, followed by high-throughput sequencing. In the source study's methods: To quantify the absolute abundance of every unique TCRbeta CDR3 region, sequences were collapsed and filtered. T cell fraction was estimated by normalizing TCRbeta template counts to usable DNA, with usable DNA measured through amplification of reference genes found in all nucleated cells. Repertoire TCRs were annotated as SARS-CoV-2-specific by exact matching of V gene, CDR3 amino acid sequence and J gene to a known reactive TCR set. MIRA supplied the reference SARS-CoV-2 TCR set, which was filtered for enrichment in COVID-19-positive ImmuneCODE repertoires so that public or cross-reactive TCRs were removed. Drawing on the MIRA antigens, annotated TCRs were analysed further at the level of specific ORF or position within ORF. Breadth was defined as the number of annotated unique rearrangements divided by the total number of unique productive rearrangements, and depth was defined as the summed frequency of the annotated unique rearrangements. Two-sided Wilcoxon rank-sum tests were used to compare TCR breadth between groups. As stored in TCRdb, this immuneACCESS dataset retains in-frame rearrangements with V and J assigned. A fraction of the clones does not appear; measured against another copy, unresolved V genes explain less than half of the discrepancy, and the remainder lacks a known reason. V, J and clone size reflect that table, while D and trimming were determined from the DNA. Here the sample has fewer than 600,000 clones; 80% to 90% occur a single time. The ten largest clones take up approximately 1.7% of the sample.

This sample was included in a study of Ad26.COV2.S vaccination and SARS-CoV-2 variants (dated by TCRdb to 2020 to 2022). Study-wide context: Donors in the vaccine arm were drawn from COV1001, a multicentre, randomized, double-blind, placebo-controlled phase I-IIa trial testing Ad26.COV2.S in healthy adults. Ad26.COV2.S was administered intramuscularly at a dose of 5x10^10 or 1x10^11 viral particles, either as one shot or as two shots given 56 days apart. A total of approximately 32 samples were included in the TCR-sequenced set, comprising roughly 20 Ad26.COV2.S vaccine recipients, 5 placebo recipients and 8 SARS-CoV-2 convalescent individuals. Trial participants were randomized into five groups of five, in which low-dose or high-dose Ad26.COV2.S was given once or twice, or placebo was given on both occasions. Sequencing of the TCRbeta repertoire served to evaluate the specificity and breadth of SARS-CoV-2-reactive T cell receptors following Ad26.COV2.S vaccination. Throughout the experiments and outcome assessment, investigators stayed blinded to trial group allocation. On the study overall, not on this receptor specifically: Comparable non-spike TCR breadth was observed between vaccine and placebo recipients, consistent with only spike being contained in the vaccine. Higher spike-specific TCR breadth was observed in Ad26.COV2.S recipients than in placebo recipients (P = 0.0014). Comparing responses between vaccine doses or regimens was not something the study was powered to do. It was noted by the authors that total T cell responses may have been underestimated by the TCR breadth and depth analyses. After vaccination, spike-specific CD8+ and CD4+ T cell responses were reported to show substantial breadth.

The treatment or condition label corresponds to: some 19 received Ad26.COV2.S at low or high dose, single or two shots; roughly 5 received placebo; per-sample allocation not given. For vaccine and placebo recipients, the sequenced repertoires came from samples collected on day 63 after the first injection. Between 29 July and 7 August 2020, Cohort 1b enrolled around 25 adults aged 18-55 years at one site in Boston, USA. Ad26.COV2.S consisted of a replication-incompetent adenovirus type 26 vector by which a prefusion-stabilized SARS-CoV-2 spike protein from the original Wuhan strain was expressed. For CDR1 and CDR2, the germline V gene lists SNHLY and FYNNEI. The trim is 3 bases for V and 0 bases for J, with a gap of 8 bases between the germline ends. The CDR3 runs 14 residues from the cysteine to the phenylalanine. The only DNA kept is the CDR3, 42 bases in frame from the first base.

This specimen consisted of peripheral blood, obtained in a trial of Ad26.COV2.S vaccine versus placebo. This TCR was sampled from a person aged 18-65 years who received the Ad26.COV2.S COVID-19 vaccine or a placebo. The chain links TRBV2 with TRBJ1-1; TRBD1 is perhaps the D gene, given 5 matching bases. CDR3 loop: CASSDRGLNTEAFF. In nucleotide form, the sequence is TGTGCCAGCAGTGATAGGGGCCTGAACACTGAAGCTTTCTTT.